This is a list of T cell receptor beta chains from one sample in a study of neoadjuvant nivolumab and ipilimumab in lung cancer. The data were produced by immunoSEQ multiplex PCR, yet TCRdb's version contains in-frame clones alone and is incomplete. The sample holds fewer than 40,000 clones, more than 85% seen once. The material was peripheral blood, obtained after neoadjuvant nivolumab, alone or with ipilimumab, at or shortly before surgery. Every receptor here comes from an adult with non-small cell lung cancer. CDR3s include the opening cysteine and the closing phenylalanine or tryptophan. Fields, in order: clone size, D gene, V gene, J gene, CDR3 DNA, CDR3 protein. A D gene is named only where the DNA matches it firmly. The size entry is marked missing in some rows and otherwise reads once, few, many or a size class.

clone size: NA; D gene: NA; V gene: TRBV5-8; J gene: TRBJ2-1; CDR3 DNA: TGTGCCAGCTCCCGGGACCTAGGGCATGAGCAGTTCTTC; CDR3 protein: CASSRDLGHEQFF
clone size: NA; D gene: TRBD1; V gene: TRBV14; J gene: TRBJ1-2; CDR3 DNA: TGTGCCAGCTCCCTTACCGGGACAGGGGGCATTGGCTACACCTTC; CDR3 protein: CASSLTGTGGIGYTF
clone size: NA; D gene: NA; V gene: TRBV5-1; J gene: TRBJ1-5; CDR3 DNA: TGCGCCAGCGACGAGCATAGCAATCAGCCCCAGCATTTT; CDR3 protein: CASDEHSNQPQHF
clone size: once; D gene: TRBD1; V gene: TRBV7-2; J gene: TRBJ2-1; CDR3 DNA: TGTGCCTGCAGGGGGCGTGGATACAATGAGCAGTTCTTC; CDR3 protein: CACRGRGYNEQFF
clone size: NA; D gene: NA; V gene: TRBV4-1; J gene: TRBJ2-7; CDR3 DNA: TGCGCCAGCAGCCAAGAAAGGGACGTATCCTACGAGCAGTACTTC; CDR3 protein: CASSQERDVSYEQYF
clone size: NA; D gene: NA; V gene: TRBV6-5; J gene: TRBJ1-1; CDR3 DNA: TGTGCCAGCAGTTGGCGGCGCGGGAACACTGAAGCTTTCTTT; CDR3 protein: CASSWRRGNTEAFF
clone size: NA; D gene: NA; V gene: TRBV18; J gene: TRBJ2-7; CDR3 DNA: TGTGCCAGCTCACCAGCGGAGGGGGATTACGAGCAGTACTTC; CDR3 protein: CASSPAEGDYEQYF
clone size: once; D gene: TRBD2; V gene: TRBV18; J gene: TRBJ2-5; CDR3 DNA: TGTGCCAGCTCCCCGGGAGGGCCAGAGACCCAGTACTTC; CDR3 protein: CASSPGGPETQYF
clone size: NA; D gene: TRBD2; V gene: TRBV5-4; J gene: TRBJ2-1; CDR3 DNA: TGTGCCAGCACCAGTCCTCGGGGGGATTTGAAGGATGAGCAGTTCTTC; CDR3 protein: CASTSPRGDLKDEQFF
clone size: NA; D gene: NA; V gene: TRBV18; J gene: TRBJ2-2; CDR3 DNA: TGTGCCAGCTCACCAAGAGGTTCTCAAGACACCGGGGAGCTGTTTTTT; CDR3 protein: CASSPRGSQDTGELFF
clone size: NA; D gene: NA; V gene: TRBV7-2; J gene: TRBJ2-7; CDR3 DNA: TGTGCCAGCAGCTTCCCCGCGGCAGTCCAGTACTTC; CDR3 protein: CASSFPAAVQYF
clone size: NA; D gene: TRBD2; V gene: TRBV7-2; J gene: TRBJ2-1; CDR3 DNA: TGTGCCAGCAGCGGGACTAGCGGGATTGAGCAGTTCTTC; CDR3 protein: CASSGTSGIEQFF
clone size: NA; D gene: NA; V gene: TRBV7-9; J gene: TRBJ2-5; CDR3 DNA: TGTGCCAGCAGCTTAGGGGCGGCAGGATCAGAGACCCAGTACTTC; CDR3 protein: CASSLGAAGSETQYF
clone size: NA; D gene: NA; V gene: TRBV5-1; J gene: TRBJ2-7; CDR3 DNA: TGCGCCAGCAGCCCGGGACCGCTCTCCGAGCAGTACTTC; CDR3 protein: CASSPGPLSEQYF
clone size: NA; D gene: NA; V gene: TRBV4-1; J gene: TRBJ1-4; CDR3 DNA: TGCGCCAGCAGCCACCAAGCAGGGCGGACTAATGAAAAACTGTTTTTT; CDR3 protein: CASSHQAGRTNEKLFF
clone size: NA; D gene: TRBD1; V gene: TRBV4-1; J gene: TRBJ1-5; CDR3 DNA: TGCGCCAGCAGCCAACTTGGACAGGGCCGAGGGCCCCAGCATTTT; CDR3 protein: CASSQLGQGRGPQHF
clone size: NA; D gene: NA; V gene: TRBV5-8; J gene: TRBJ2-1; CDR3 DNA: TGTGCCAGCAGCTTTGGCTACAATGAGCAGTTCTTC; CDR3 protein: CASSFGYNEQFF
clone size: NA; D gene: NA; V gene: TRBV14; J gene: TRBJ2-1; CDR3 DNA: TGTGCCAGCAGCCTAATCGTAACTATCGGCAGCTCCTACAATGAGCAGTTCTTC; CDR3 protein: CASSLIVTIGSSYNEQFF
clone size: NA; D gene: NA; V gene: TRBV7-9; J gene: TRBJ1-2; CDR3 DNA: TGTGCCAGCAGCGGCAGACAGGCGCCGGTCCATGGCTACACCTTC; CDR3 protein: CASSGRQAPVHGYTF
clone size: NA; D gene: TRBD1; V gene: TRBV5-1; J gene: TRBJ1-3; CDR3 DNA: TGCGCCAGCAGCTTGGACAGGGGATCTGGAAACACCATATATTTT; CDR3 protein: CASSLDRGSGNTIYF
clone size: NA; D gene: NA; V gene: TRBV29-1; J gene: TRBJ2-7; CDR3 DNA: TGCAGCGTTGACAGGGGATCGGACGAGCAGTACTTC; CDR3 protein: CSVDRGSDEQYF
clone size: NA; D gene: NA; V gene: TRBV11-2; J gene: TRBJ2-2; CDR3 DNA: TGTGCCAGCAGCTTTTCCGTGAACACCGGGGAGCTGTTTTTT; CDR3 protein: CASSFSVNTGELFF
clone size: NA; D gene: NA; V gene: TRBV4-1; J gene: TRBJ1-5; CDR3 DNA: TGCGCCAGCAGCCGGGGGGGGGTAGGGCAGCCCCAGCATTTT; CDR3 protein: CASSRGGVGQPQHF
clone size: NA; D gene: TRBD1; V gene: TRBV5-1; J gene: TRBJ2-3; CDR3 DNA: TGCGCCAGCAGCCAACAGGGGAGCACAGATACGCAGTATTTT; CDR3 protein: CASSQQGSTDTQYF
clone size: few; D gene: NA; V gene: TRBV29-1; J gene: TRBJ2-1; CDR3 DNA: TGCAGCGTTGGAAGCGGGTCGTACAATGAGCAGTTCTTC; CDR3 protein: CSVGSGSYNEQFF
clone size: NA; D gene: NA; V gene: TRBV27; J gene: TRBJ2-7; CDR3 DNA: TGTGCCAGCAGTTTATCAGTGACCTACGGGGGAGGTACCTATGGCGAGCAGTACTTC; CDR3 protein: CASSLSVTYGGGTYGEQYF
clone size: NA; D gene: TRBD1; V gene: TRBV4-1; J gene: TRBJ2-3; CDR3 DNA: TGCGCCAGCAGCCAAGGGGACAGGGTCACAGATACGCAGTATTTT; CDR3 protein: CASSQGDRVTDTQYF
clone size: NA; D gene: NA; V gene: TRBV7-2; J gene: TRBJ2-1; CDR3 DNA: TGTGCCAGCAGCTTAGGTAGCGTTGAGCAGTTCTTC; CDR3 protein: CASSLGSVEQFF
clone size: few; D gene: TRBD2; V gene: TRBV5-6; J gene: TRBJ2-7; CDR3 DNA: TGTGCCAGCAGCTCCGATGAAACCGGGACTAGCGCTAACGAGCAGTACTTC; CDR3 protein: CASSSDETGTSANEQYF
clone size: NA; D gene: TRBD2; V gene: TRBV27; J gene: TRBJ2-1; CDR3 DNA: TGTGCCAGCAGTTTACGCGGGGGGATTAACTACAATGAGCAGTTCTTC; CDR3 protein: CASSLRGGINYNEQFF
clone size: NA; D gene: TRBD1; V gene: TRBV6-1; J gene: TRBJ2-3; CDR3 DNA: TGTGCCAGCATAGAAATGACAGGGAGAGCAGATACGCAGTATTTT; CDR3 protein: CASIEMTGRADTQYF
clone size: NA; D gene: NA; V gene: TRBV7-3; J gene: TRBJ2-3; CDR3 DNA: TGTGCCAGCAGCTCCCGCGGAGATACGCAGTATTTT; CDR3 protein: CASSSRGDTQYF
clone size: NA; D gene: NA; V gene: TRBV11-2; J gene: TRBJ2-3; CDR3 DNA: TGTGCCAGCAGCCCCGGTCTTCACCTTAACACAGATACGCAGTATTTT; CDR3 protein: CASSPGLHLNTDTQYF
clone size: NA; D gene: TRBD1; V gene: TRBV7-9; J gene: TRBJ1-5; CDR3 DNA: TGTGCCAGCAGCTTAGGCGGGACAGGAAGATACAATCAGCCCCAGCATTTT; CDR3 protein: CASSLGGTGRYNQPQHF
clone size: NA; D gene: NA; V gene: TRBV5-6; J gene: TRBJ1-3; CDR3 DNA: TGTGCCAGCAGCTTAGGGACGGTCTCTGGAAACACCATATATTTT; CDR3 protein: CASSLGTVSGNTIYF
clone size: NA; D gene: NA; V gene: TRBV10-2; J gene: TRBJ2-7; CDR3 DNA: TGCGCCAGCAGTGATTTATTCGGGAGCTCCTCCTACGAGCAGTACTTC; CDR3 protein: CASSDLFGSSSYEQYF
clone size: NA; D gene: NA; V gene: TRBV16; J gene: TRBJ2-5; CDR3 DNA: TGTGCCAGCAGCCAATGGGGGGAGACCCAGTACTTC; CDR3 protein: CASSQWGETQYF
clone size: once; D gene: TRBD2; V gene: TRBV29-1; J gene: TRBJ2-7; CDR3 DNA: TGCAGCGTTGAACTAGCGGGGTACGAGCAGTACTTC; CDR3 protein: CSVELAGYEQYF
clone size: NA; D gene: NA; V gene: TRBV25-1; J gene: TRBJ1-1; CDR3 DNA: TGTGCCAGCAGTGAATCCGGGGGCAGGGAGAACACTGAAGCTTTCTTT; CDR3 protein: CASSESGGRENTEAFF
clone size: NA; D gene: NA; V gene: TRBV11-2; J gene: TRBJ2-1; CDR3 DNA: TGTGCCAGCAGCTTCGGGTCAGGGGTTGGCGAGCAGTTCTTC; CDR3 protein: CASSFGSGVGEQFF